The clone carrying this T cell receptor beta chain was counted a single time. Antigen unknown. The sample is drawn from a study of cytomegalovirus exposure and HLA in healthy donors. Notes on the study in general: An apparent linkage of common viral pathogens to several of the most significant clusters emerged in a later analysis. The study had only CMV serostatus as immune exposure information. Per published accounts, TCR beta sequences correctly predicted the HLA-A and HLA-B alleles of most subjects. Association of a missense DCLRE1C variant with TCR beta V- and J-gene trimming was reported in a later analysis.

PCR employed 60 Vbeta and 13 Jbeta primers. Using immunoSEQ multiplex PCR, the repertoire was profiled, and TCRdb retains in-frame clones only, with some absent. The data contain 120,000 or so clones, around 85% of them singletons. The CDR3 runs 13 residues. Germline lookup yields CDR1 SNHLY and CDR2 FYNNEI. V dropped 8 bases and J dropped 3 bases, with 11 bases sitting between them. Specimen: PBMCs. The clonotype was recovered from a man younger than 30 in good health and CMV-seropositive. The rearrangement links TRBV2 to TRBJ1-3, with D tentatively TRBD1 (5 bases). The CDR3 reads CASHLDNGNTIYF. The CDR3 nucleotides are TGTGCCAGCCACCTGGACAATGGAAACACCATATATTTT.